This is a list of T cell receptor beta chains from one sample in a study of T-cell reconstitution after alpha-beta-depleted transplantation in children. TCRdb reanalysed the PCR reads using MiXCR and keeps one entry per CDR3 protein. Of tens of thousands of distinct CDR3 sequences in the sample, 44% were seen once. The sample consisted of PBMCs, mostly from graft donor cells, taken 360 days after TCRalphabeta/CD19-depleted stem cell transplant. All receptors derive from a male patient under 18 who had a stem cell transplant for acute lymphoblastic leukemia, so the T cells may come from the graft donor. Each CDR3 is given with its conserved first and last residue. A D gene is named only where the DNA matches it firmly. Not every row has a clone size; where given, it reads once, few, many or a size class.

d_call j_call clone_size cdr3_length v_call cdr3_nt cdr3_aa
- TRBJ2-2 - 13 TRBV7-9 TGTGCCAGCAGCCAACCGCAGGGGACAGAGCTGTTTTTT CASSQPQGTELFF
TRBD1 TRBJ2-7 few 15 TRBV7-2 TGTGCCAGCAGCTCCCCGGGACAGTTAACCTACGAGCAGTACTTC CASSSPGQLTYEQYF
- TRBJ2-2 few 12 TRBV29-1 TGCAGCGGGAGGCAAAGCACCGGGGAGCTGTTTTTT CSGRQSTGELFF
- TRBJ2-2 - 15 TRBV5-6 TGTGCCAGCAGCTTGCCGGACATCCGCACCGGGGAGCTGTTTTTT CASSLPDIRTGELFF
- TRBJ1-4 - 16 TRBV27 TGTGCCAGCAGATCTCGAACGGGCAGGGGAGGTGAAAAACTGTTTTTT CASRSRTGRGGEKLFF
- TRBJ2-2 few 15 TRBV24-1 TGTGCCACCAGTGATTTGGTTTCGGACACCGGGGAGCTGTTTTTT CATSDLVSDTGELFF
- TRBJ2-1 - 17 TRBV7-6 TGTGCCAGCAGCCCTGATAGCGGCTGGCTCTCCTACAATGAGCAGTTCTTC CASSPDSGWLSYNEQFF
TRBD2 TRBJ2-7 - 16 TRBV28 TGTGCCAGCAGCCTCAGCAGGGCTAGCGGGAGTTACGAGCAGTACTTC CASSLSRASGSYEQYF
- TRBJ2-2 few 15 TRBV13 TGTGCCAGCAGCCCCAGACTAGGGGTCACCGGGGAGCTGTTTTTT CASSPRLGVTGELFF
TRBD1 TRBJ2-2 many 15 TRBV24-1 TGTGCCACCAGTGACCCCGGACAGGTTGCCGGGGAGCTGTTTTTT CATSDPGQVAGELFF
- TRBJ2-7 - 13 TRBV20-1 TGCAGTGCTAGAGATCGAGAGGGCTACGAGCAGTACTTC CSARDREGYEQYF
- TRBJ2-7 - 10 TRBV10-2 TGCGCCAGCAGGGAGATCGAGCAGTACTTC CASREIEQYF
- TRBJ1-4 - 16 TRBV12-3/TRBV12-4 TGTGCCAGCAGTCGAGAACCGGGACCGAGCAATGAAAAACTGTTTTTT CASSREPGPSNEKLFF
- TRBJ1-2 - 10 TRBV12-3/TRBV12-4 TGTGCCAGCAGGGGACCGTACAGCACCTTC CASRGPYSTF
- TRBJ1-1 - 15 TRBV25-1 TGTGCCAGCAGTGACCCCGGACGGATTAACACTGAAGCTTTCTTT CASSDPGRINTEAFF
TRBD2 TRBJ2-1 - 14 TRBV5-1 TGCGCCAGCACCCCTAATAGCGGGGGCTCAGAGCAGTTCTTC CASTPNSGGSEQFF
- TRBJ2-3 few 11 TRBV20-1 TGCAGTGCTAGAATGTCAGATACGCAGTATTTT CSARMSDTQYF
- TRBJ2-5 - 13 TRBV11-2 TGTGCCAGCAGAATCACAGGGCCTGAGACCCAGTACTTC CASRITGPETQYF
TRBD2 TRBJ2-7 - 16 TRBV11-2 TGTGCCAGCAGACCCGGACTAGCGGGAGGTTGGTACGAGCAGTACTTC CASRPGLAGGWYEQYF
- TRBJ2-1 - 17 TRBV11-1 TGTGCCAGCACCGACCTTCCCCCGGAGAGCACCTACAATGAGCAGTTCTTC CASTDLPPESTYNEQFF
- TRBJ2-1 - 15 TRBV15 TGTGCCACCAGCAGCGGGGGGCCTGGAAACAATGAGCAGTTCTTC CATSSGGPGNNEQFF
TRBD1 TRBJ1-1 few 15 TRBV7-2 TGTGCCAGCAGCCGGACAGGGGGATGGGTCACTGAAGCTTTCTTT CASSRTGGWVTEAFF
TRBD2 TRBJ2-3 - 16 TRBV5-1 TGCGCCAGCAGCTTGGGGACTAGCGGCCCTACAGATACGCAGTATTTT CASSLGTSGPTDTQYF
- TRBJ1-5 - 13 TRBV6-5 TGTGCCAGCAGTTACTCGATTGAGAGGCCCCAGCATTTT CASSYSIERPQHF
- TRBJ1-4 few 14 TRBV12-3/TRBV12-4 TGTGCCAGCAGTTCCCTGCGTGGTAATGAAAAACTGTTTTTT CASSSLRGNEKLFF
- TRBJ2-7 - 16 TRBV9 TGTGCCAGCAGCGTAGTTCAAGCGGACAGCTCCTACGAGCAGTACTTC CASSVVQADSSYEQYF